This T cell receptor (beta chain) is from a study of beta chain features in type 1 diabetes. Broader study findings: The study found moderately but significantly shorter TCRB CDR3s in all four CD4+ subsets of Type 1 diabetes patients. The study left unresolved whether HLA type influences TCRB rearrangement.

The V gene lost 5 bases and the J gene lost 8 bases, with 16 bases spanning the gap. The CDR3 runs to 14 residues. Germline values: CDR1 SGHAT, CDR2 FQNNGV. As to this clone: What it recognizes is unknown.

Expressed TCRB transcripts were sequenced after all isolated RNA was converted to cDNA. Assay: immunoSEQ multiplex PCR; the TCRdb copy retains only in-frame clones and omits some. The profile shows a few hundred thousand clones, roughly 14% of them singletons. On average, the one heparinised blood draw given by each donor was roughly 100 mL. The source is a man aged 25 to 45 with type 1 diabetes. The specimen was naive CD4+ T cells from blood. The chain combines TRBV11-2 with TRBJ2-1; D call uncertain. In DNA, the CDR3 is TGTGCCAGCAGCCCAAGGCCAGGTTTCGATGAGCAGTTCTTC. Protein product: CASSPRPGFDEQFF.